The 23 T cell receptor beta chains below come from one sample, sequenced in a study of shared clonotypes between healthy human individuals (dated by TCRdb to the early 2020s). Libraries were constructed by the immunoSEQ multiplex PCR assay. TCRdb provides this immuneACCESS table in a form limited to in-frame rearrangements. Some clones are lacking; in checked studies, under half of them reflect an unresolved V gene, and why the rest are absent is not known. The sample includes 2 million to 3 million clones, with under 95% observed a single time. About 0.38% of the sample comes from the top ten. The source material was naive CD4+ T cells from PBMCs. The sample's cell subset or site label, in plain terms: CD45RA+ positively selected. Source of these receptors: a man in his late teens or twenties in good health. Some clones in this sample may be carry-over from other donors' samples.

This clone was observed a single time. This chain joins TRBV5-6 and TRBJ1-5; TRBD1 aligns across 9 bases. Germline CDR1 and CDR2: SGHDT and YYEEEE. V lost 3 bases, J lost 3 bases, and 7 bases stayed unmatched. This CDR3 comprises 16 residues. Written as DNA, the CDR3 is TGTGCCAGCAGCTCGACGGGACAGGGCAACAATCAGCCCCAGCATTTT. The encoded protein is CASSSTGQGNNQPQHF.

V is TRBV6-5 and J is TRBJ1-6; weak D call: TRBD1 (6 bases). Germline V lookup: CDR1 MNHEY, CDR2 SVGAGI. V was pared by 6 bases and J by 9 bases, with 15 bases between. CDR3 length: 14 residues. The CDR3 is CASRNRVLGSPLHF. In DNA form, the CDR3 reads TGTGCCAGCAGGAACAGGGTCCTCGGTTCACCCCTCCACTTT.

As to this clone: This specimen includes other DNA sequences encoding the same CDR3. The chain employs TRBV18 and TRBJ2-1; weak D call: TRBD1 (5 bases). This CDR3 spans 14 amino acids. Per the germline V gene, CDR1 is KGHSH and CDR2 is LQKENI. V dropped 2 bases and J dropped 4 bases, with 9 bases sitting between them. The CDR3 reads CASSPSRGYNEQFF. CDR3 coding DNA: TGTGCCAGCTCACCATCAAGGGGTTACAATGAGCAGTTCTTC.

This clone was seen once. The rearrangement links TRBV14 to TRBJ2-7; D call uncertain. The germline CDR1 and CDR2 sequences are SGHDN and FVKESK. The CDR3 has 13 amino acids. V was trimmed by 2 bases and J by 2 bases, leaving 7 bases between them. The CDR3 DNA follows: TGTGCCAGCAGCCAATTCGGCCCCTACGAGCAGTACTTC. Its protein is CASSQFGPYEQYF.

This rearrangement joins TRBV4-1 to TRBJ2-7, with 8 bases matching TRBD2. Germline values: CDR1 MGHRA, CDR2 YSYEKL. V lost 1 base, J lost 2 bases, and 4 bases stayed unmatched. The CDR3 contains 15 residues. CDR3 loop: CASSQGSLAAYEQYF. The CDR3 DNA sequence: TGCGCCAGCAGCCAAGGGTCACTAGCGGCCTACGAGCAGTACTTC.

The chain has TRBV15 and TRBJ1-6, with 7 bases fitting TRBD1. Germline CDR1 is LNHNV and CDR2 is YYDKDF (reference sequence). The CDR3 consists of 15 residues. The junction had 4 bases not matched to a gene; V was cut back by 1 base and J by 7 bases. The CDR3 region is CATSRVTGRNSPLHF. The DNA of the CDR3 is TGTGCCACCAGCAGAGTGACAGGGAGAAATTCACCCCTCCACTTT.

The rearrangement links TRBV14 to TRBJ2-3, with 7 nucleotides matching TRBD1. Trimming removed 3 bases from V and 1 base from J; junction bases left unmatched: 10. CDR3 length: 17 residues. Germline CDR1 reads SGHDN; CDR2 reads FVKESK. The CDR3 loop reads CASSHSDRVVGTDTQYF. As DNA, the CDR3 is TGTGCCAGCAGCCACTCTGACAGGGTGGTGGGCACAGATACGCAGTATTTT.

This chain links TRBV5-1 with TRBJ2-2, with 9 positions matching TRBD2. V lost 1 base and J lost 6; bases outside the gene matches: 10. CDR1 and CDR2 (germline): SGHRS, YFSETQ. The CDR3 contains 17 residues. CDR3 loop: CASSLRASGTGAGELFF. CDR3 coding DNA: TGCGCCAGCAGCTTGAGGGCTAGCGGGACCGGGGCCGGGGAGCTGTTTTTT.

This clone occurred once. V usage is TRBV5-5 and J usage is TRBJ2-1; 8 positions agree with TRBD2. There are 14 residues in the CDR3. CDR1 and CDR2 (germline): SGHKS, YYEKEE (reference sequence). Trimming took 1 base from V and 5 from J; bases not matched to a gene: 2. As DNA, the CDR3 is TGTGCCAGCAGCTTGACTAGCGGAAACAATGAGCAGTTCTTC. The encoded protein is CASSLTSGNNEQFF.

The J gene is TRBJ2-5, the V gene TRBV28; TRBD1 agrees at 10 bases. Germline V gene data show CDR1 as MDHEN and CDR2 as SYDVKM. V trimming: 6 bases; J trimming: 6 bases; junction bases outside the gene matches: 16. The CDR3 loop spans 17 amino acids. The CDR3 DNA sequence: TGTGCCAGCAGCCCTCGACAGGGGGCTCGCGTATTAAAGACCCAGTACTTC. It specifies CASSPRQGARVLKTQYF.

V usage is TRBV15 and J usage is TRBJ1-1; the match to TRBD1 covers 7 bases. This CDR3 spans 14 amino acids. Germline V lookup: CDR1 LNHNV, CDR2 YYDKDF (reference sequence). V lost 4 bases, J lost 4 bases, and 6 bases stayed unmatched. Here the CDR3 reads CATSTRQGITEAFF. The DNA of the CDR3 is TGTGCCACCAGCACCAGACAGGGAATCACTGAAGCTTTCTTT. Together with reference TRBV15 and TRBJ1-1, the CDR3 gives the full variable domain: DAMVIQNPRYQVTQFGKPVTLSCSQTLNHNVMYWYQQKSSQAPKLLFHYYDKDFNNEADTPDNFQSRRPNTSFCFLDIRSPGLGDTAMYLCATSTRQGITEAFFGQGTRLTVV.

The chain joins TRBV6-6 to TRBJ2-5; D might be TRBD1 or TRBD2, each matching 5 bases. Germline CDR1 and CDR2: MNHNY and SVGAGI (reference sequence). Trimming took off 8 bases at V and 4 bases at J, with 14 bases between the two ends. This CDR3 has 13 amino acids. The CDR3 region is CASWRQGGETQYF. The CDR3 bases are TGTGCCAGCTGGAGGCAGGGCGGAGAGACCCAGTACTTC.

This chain uses TRBV27 with TRBJ2-1; D gene uncertain. There are 20 residues in the CDR3. Germline V gives CDR1 MNHEY, CDR2 SMNVEV (reference sequence). The V end was cut by 0 bases, the J end by 0 bases, with 21 bases between. The CDR3 reads CASSLSWTTPSFCSYNEQFF. The CDR3 region has the DNA TGTGCCAGCAGTTTATCCTGGACCACTCCGTCGTTTTGCTCCTACAATGAGCAGTTCTTC.

The rearrangement uses TRBV28 and TRBJ2-2; the D gene is possibly TRBD1 (5 bases). The CDR3 loop spans 12 amino acids. Germline V CDR1 and CDR2: MDHEN, SYDVKM. The germline V and J ends were trimmed by 7 bases and 6 bases, with 9 bases remaining between them. The CDR3 DNA reads TGTGCCAGCACGGACATTCCCGGGGAGCTGTTTTTT. The encoded protein is CASTDIPGELFF.

As regards this clone: The sample has other DNA sequences that encode this CDR3 too. The chain carries TRBV7-9 and TRBJ2-1; 12 nucleotides match TRBD2. V trimming: 6 bases; J trimming: 4 bases; junction bases outside the gene matches: 1. Germline V gene sequence: CDR1 SEHNR, CDR2 FQNEAQ (reference sequence). CDR3 size: 14 residues. CDR3 region: CASSGTSGYNEQFF. CDR3 bases: TGTGCCAGCAGTGGGACTAGCGGGTACAATGAGCAGTTCTTC.

The chain carries TRBV6-1 and TRBJ1-2; D is undetermined. Germline CDR1 reads MNHNS; CDR2 reads SASEGT. This CDR3 has 14 amino acids. Between the trimmed V and J ends, which lost 0 bases and 0 bases, there was a span of 5 bases. CDR3 protein: CASSEAGTNYGYTF. Written as DNA, the CDR3 is TGTGCCAGCAGTGAAGCAGGGACTAACTATGGCTACACCTTC.

The chain uses TRBV7-3 and TRBJ2-2; no clear D. This CDR3 contains 14 residues. The germline V gene has CDR1 SGHTA and CDR2 FQGTGA. The germline V and J ends were trimmed by 2 bases and 1 base, with 5 bases remaining between them. CDR3 loop: CASSLSWNTGELFF. The CDR3 DNA reads as TGTGCCAGCAGCTTATCTTGGAACACCGGGGAGCTGTTTTTT.

The genes are TRBV25-1 and TRBJ1-3, with TRBD1 matching over 9 bases. The CDR3 is 17 amino acids. Trimming at V came to 3 bases and at J to 5 bases, leaving 11 bases not matched to a gene. Germline lookup yields CDR1 MGHDK and CDR2 SYGVNS. CDR3 residues: CASSDPGTGRIRNTIYF. In DNA form, the CDR3 reads TGTGCCAGCAGTGATCCGGGGACAGGGAGGATTCGAAACACCATATATTTT.

The chain carries TRBV2 and TRBJ1-5; TRBD1 aligns across 7 bases. Looked up from germline, CDR1 is SNHLY and CDR2 is FYNNEI. The CDR3 has 14 amino acids. V shed 6 bases, J shed 6 bases, and the junction held 8 bases outside the gene matches. CDR3 nucleotide sequence: TGTGCCAGCAGGGTACGACAGGGCTTTCAGCCCCAGCATTTT. Translating gives CASRVRQGFQPQHF.

The rearrangement joins TRBV7-2 to TRBJ2-7; the match to TRBD2 covers 7 bases. V was clipped by 2 bases and J by 5 bases; unmatched bases: 6. CDR1 is SGHTA, CDR2 FQGNSA, per germline. The CDR3 has 14 residues. For the CDR3, the DNA is TGTGCCAGCAGCTTAACGGCGGGAGAGAACGAGCAGTACTTC. This gives the protein CASSLTAGENEQYF.

The chain is built from TRBV21-1 and TRBJ1-1; TRBD1, the table's D call, lacks a check against the DNA. TRBV21-1 is annotated as a pseudogene. This CDR3 contains 16 residues. Here the CDR3 reads CASSDTCRGRDTEAFF. The DNA for the CDR3 is TGTGCCAGCAGCGACACTTGCAGGGGACGGGACACTGAAGCTTTCTTT.

In regard to this clone: Additional DNA sequences in this sample encode the identical CDR3. This sequence joins TRBV6-6 and TRBJ1-1; D gene ambiguous. V lost 0 bases to trimming and J lost 4 bases, with 6 bases between them. Germline V gene lookup returns CDR1 MNHNY and CDR2 SVGAGI (reference sequence). This CDR3 comprises 13 residues. This CDR3 is CASSYSGGTEAFF. CDR3 in DNA: TGTGCCAGCAGTTACTCAGGCGGCACTGAAGCTTTCTTT.

This clone was observed a single time. Other DNA sequences in the sample encode the same CDR3. The rearrangement joins TRBV20-1 to TRBJ2-2; D is uncertain. V lost 3 bases and J lost 5, with 4 bases in between. The CDR3 is 11 residues long. Germline V gene sequence: CDR1 DFQATT, CDR2 SNEGSKA (reference sequence). Written as DNA, the CDR3 is TGCAGTGCTAGGGTGACCGGGGAGCTGTTTTTT. The encoded protein is CSARVTGELFF.